This T cell receptor (beta chain) appears in the sequencing data of a study of T cell responses to AZD1222 COVID-19 vaccine. CDR3 length: 13 residues. The germline CDR1 and CDR2 sequences are SQVTM and ANQGSEA. V was clipped by 4 bases and J by 3 bases, with 10 bases between them. Whole-study findings and limits: The donor group comprised mostly white British people and more females; the analysis possibly underestimated clonal diversity. Repertoire sampling occurred only after the peak T cell response.

TCRdb keeps only in-frame clones here, not all; method: immunoSEQ multiplex PCR. The sample shows more than 120,000 clones, roughly nine tenths of them seen only once. About this clone itself: Its specificity is unknown.

This TCR was recovered from an adult who received the AZD1222 COVID-19 vaccine. Source: peripheral blood, taken 28 days after the second AZD1222 dose. V is TRBV29-1 and J is TRBJ1-5; D perhaps matches TRBD1 (5 bases). CDR3 in DNA: TGCAGCGTTGGAGCGGGGCCCAATCAGCCCCAGCATTTT. This translates into CSVGAGPNQPQHF.